Following are 11 T cell receptor beta chains from one sample sequenced in a study of blood T cell repertoires in COVID-19. The table came from immunoSEQ multiplex PCR; TCRdb's copy has only in-frame clones and leaves some out. The table shows 200,000 to 300,000 clones, with roughly 88% occurring only once. The source material was PBMCs or T cells enriched from blood (not recorded which). The origin of the receptors is a woman aged 40 to 55 with acute COVID-19.

This clone was seen once. The chain combines TRBV9 with TRBJ1-2; no clear D gene. Germline-derived CDR1 and CDR2 are SGDLS and YYNGEE. Trimming cost V 0 bases and J 4 bases, with 4 bases left between them. This CDR3 is built from 12 residues. CDR3 loop: CASSVAPYGYTF. As DNA, the CDR3 is TGTGCCAGCAGCGTAGCTCCCTATGGCTACACCTTC.

This chain links TRBV28 with TRBJ1-5; TRBD1 aligns across 7 bases. The CDR3 consists of 16 residues. Germline V gene sequence: CDR1 MDHEN, CDR2 SYDVKM. The J segment lost 3 bases and the V segment lost 3 bases, leaving 8 bases of the junction unmatched. The CDR3 DNA reads TGTGCCAGCAGTTTGGCGGGACAGACCGACAATCAGCCCCAGCATTTT. Protein sequence: CASSLAGQTDNQPQHF.

This rearrangement joins TRBV19 to TRBJ2-1; weak D call: TRBD1 (6 bases). CDR3 size: 13 residues. Germline V gene lookup returns CDR1 LNHDA and CDR2 SQIVND (reference sequence). V shed 8 bases and J shed 6 bases, with 14 bases lying between them. The DNA of the CDR3 is TGTGCCAGTGGACAGAATATAATCAATGAGCAGTTCTTC. It yields the protein CASGQNIINEQFF.

The gene calls are TRBV6-6 and TRBJ2-7; TRBD2 matches at 9 bases. CDR1 and CDR2 from the germline V gene are MNHNY and SVGAGI (reference sequence). The CDR3 spans 16 residues. Trimming at V came to 2 bases and at J to 2 bases, leaving 7 bases not matched to a gene. Here the CDR3 DNA reads TGTGCCAGCAGTTACGATGGGCTAGCGGGAACCTACGAGCAGTACGTC. This translates into CASSYDGLAGTYEQYV.

The table lists this clone with many counts. The genes are TRBV18 and TRBJ2-6, with TRBD1 matching 7 bases. V gave up 6 bases and J gave up 6 bases; unmatched junction bases: 11. The CDR3 has 16 residues. Germline values: CDR1 KGHSH, CDR2 LQKENI. For the CDR3, the DNA is TGTGCCAGCTCTCAACAGGGGCCCCCTATGGCCAACGTCCTGACTTTC. It codes for CASSQQGPPMANVLTF.

The chain recombines TRBV6-1 with TRBJ1-2; a weak D match, TRBD1 (6 bases). Germline CDR1 MNHNS, CDR2 SASEGT. This CDR3 region has 15 residues. The ends were cut back, 3 bases at V and 3 bases at J, with 14 bases in the middle. In DNA form, the CDR3 reads TGTGCCAGCAGTGAGCCCCACAGGGTCGACTATGGCTACACCTTC. Encoded protein: CASSEPHRVDYGYTF.

This chain connects TRBV7-2 to TRBJ1-2; D not resolved. Germline V CDR1 and CDR2: SGHTA, FQGNSA. The CDR3 loop spans 13 amino acids. Trimming took off 1 base at V and 4 bases at J, with 7 bases between the two ends. The CDR3 loop is CASSLVRSYGYTF. CDR3 coding DNA: TGTGCCAGCAGCTTAGTTCGGAGCTATGGCTACACCTTC.

The chain joins TRBV5-5 to TRBJ2-2; 8 bases fit TRBD1. The CDR3 consists of 15 residues. V lost 1 base to trimming and J lost 1 base; unmatched junction nucleotides: 0. CDR1 is SGHKS and CDR2 is YYEKEE in the germline V gene (reference sequence). CDR3 nucleotides: TGTGCCAGCAGCTTGACAGGGGGGAACACCGGGGAGCTGTTTTTT. It yields the protein CASSLTGGNTGELFF.

The chain is built from TRBV7-8 and TRBJ1-1; D is uncertain. The germline CDR1 and CDR2 sequences are SGHVS and FQNEAQ. This CDR3 has 13 amino acids. V was trimmed by 2 bases and J by 2 bases, leaving 6 bases between them. CDR3 coding DNA: TGTGCCAGCAGCTTACCGGTAAACACTGAAGCTTTCTTT. It codes for CASSLPVNTEAFF.

The chain links TRBV7-9 to TRBJ2-1; TRBD2 is a possible D gene (6 bases). Germline lookup yields CDR1 SEHNR and CDR2 FQNEAQ (reference sequence). V gave up 2 bases and J gave up 8 bases, with 13 bases separating them. CDR3 length: 14 residues. CDR3 protein: CASSLLTRVYEQFF. CDR3 DNA: TGTGCCAGCAGCTTATTGACTAGAGTGTATGAGCAGTTCTTC.

V usage is TRBV5-6 and J usage is TRBJ2-7; 8 bases line up with TRBD2. CDR1 is SGHDT and CDR2 is YYEEEE in the germline V gene. The junction had 12 bases not matched to a gene; V was cut back by 0 bases and J by 4 bases. This CDR3 has 17 amino acids. The CDR3 is CASSLVPYREGLYEQYV. The CDR3 DNA is TGTGCCAGCAGCTTGGTGCCCTACCGGGAGGGCCTTTACGAGCAGTACGTC.